A selection of T cell receptor beta chains follows, all from one sample in a study of shared clonotypes between healthy human individuals. Using immunoSEQ multiplex PCR, the repertoire was profiled, and TCRdb retains in-frame clones only, with some absent. The top ten hold 0.1% to 0.15% of the sample, which has millions of clones, approximately 95% seen once. The sample comprised naive CD4+ T cells sorted from blood. These receptors originate from a man aged 18 to 35 in good health. The CDR3 runs from the conserved cysteine through the conserved F or W. D genes are given only for firm matches. Clone sizes are given selectively: once, few, many, or a class where the clone is expanded.

v_call	j_call	clone_size	d_call	cdr3_aa	cdr3_nt
TRBV5-1	TRBJ2-2	.	.	CASSPQGGDNTGELFF	TGCGCCAGCAGCCCGCAGGGGGGTGATAACACCGGGGAGCTGTTTTTT
TRBV6-6	TRBJ2-1	once	TRBD1	CASSFARDREFF	TGTGCCAGCAGTTTCGCCCGGGACAGGGAGTTCTTC
TRBV7-2	TRBJ2-1	.	.	CASSSRHGTVYEQFF	TGTGCCAGCAGCTCCCGACACGGAACAGTCTATGAGCAGTTCTTC
TRBV5-1	TRBJ1-2	.	TRBD1	CASSLGQGASGYTF	TGCGCCAGCAGCTTGGGACAGGGGGCGTCCGGCTACACCTTC
TRBV4-1	TRBJ1-6	.	.	CASSQETGSSYNSPLHF	TGCGCCAGCAGCCAAGAAACCGGTAGCTCCTATAATTCACCCCTCCACTTT
TRBV6-1	TRBJ2-7	.	.	CASSGYEQYF	TGTGCCAGCAGTGGATACGAGCAGTACTTC
TRBV2	TRBJ2-2	once	.	CASSGGRPVWYGELFF	TGTGCCAGCAGTGGGGGCAGACCCGTTTGGTACGGGGAGCTGTTTTTT
TRBV11-1	TRBJ2-5	.	TRBD1	CASSREGQLQETQYF	TGTGCCAGCAGCCGAGAGGGACAGCTTCAAGAGACCCAGTACTTC
TRBV1	TRBJ2-3	.	.	CTSDHKGVEATHTDTQYF	TGCACCAGCGACCACAAGGGAGTAGAGGCTACCCACACAGATACGCAGTATTTT
TRBV5-1	TRBJ2-3	.	TRBD1	CASSTQTGAQDTQYF	TGCGCCAGCAGCACCCAGACAGGGGCGCAAGATACGCAGTATTTT